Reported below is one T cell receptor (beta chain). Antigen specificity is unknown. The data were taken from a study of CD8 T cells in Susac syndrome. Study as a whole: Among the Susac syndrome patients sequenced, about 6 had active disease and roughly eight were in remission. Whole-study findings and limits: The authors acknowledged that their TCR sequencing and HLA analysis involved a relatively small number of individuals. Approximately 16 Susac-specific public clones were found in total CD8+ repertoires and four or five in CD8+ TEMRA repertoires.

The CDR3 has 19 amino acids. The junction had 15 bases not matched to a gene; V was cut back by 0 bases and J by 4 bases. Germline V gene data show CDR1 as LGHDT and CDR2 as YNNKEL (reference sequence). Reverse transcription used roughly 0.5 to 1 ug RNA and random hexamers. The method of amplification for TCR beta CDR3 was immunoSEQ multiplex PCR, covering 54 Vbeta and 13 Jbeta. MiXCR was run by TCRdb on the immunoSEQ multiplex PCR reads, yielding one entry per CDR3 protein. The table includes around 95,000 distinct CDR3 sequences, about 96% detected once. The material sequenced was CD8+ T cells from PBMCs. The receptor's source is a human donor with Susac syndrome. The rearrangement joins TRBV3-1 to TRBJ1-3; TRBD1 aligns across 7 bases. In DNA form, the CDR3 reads TGTGCCAGCAGCCAAGATTTCCAAGGGGGCGCAGCAGACGGAAACACCATATATTTT. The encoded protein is CASSQDFQGGAADGNTIYF.